This T cell receptor beta chain was documented in a study of cytomegalovirus exposure and HLA in healthy donors (dated 2017 in TCRdb). About the investigation overall: An earlier analysis of 550 to 700 of the donors reported 250 to 300 Gb of sequence data and about 100 million unique TCR beta sequences from some 180 million T cells. Every discovery cohort repertoire had been produced on one sequencing platform. High-throughput TCR immunosequencing, statistical association of individual TCRs with disease status, and machine learning were combined to predict cytomegalovirus infection status. The genetic ancestry cluster associated with self-reported Caucasian donors included about 81% of the roughly 400 genotyped donors. Across roughly 420 genotyped donors of the cohort, an average of 235,054 unique TCR beta nucleotide sequences per donor were sequenced, and 15% to 20% of those sequences were non-productive. A later analysis re-examined previously published TCR beta repertoires from hundreds of donors and added high-resolution HLA genotyping to investigate patterns of TCR occurrence. Both class I and class II loci were covered by HLA typing, at four-digit resolution. The study profiled the T cell repertoires of around 700 subjects by immunosequencing and related them to cytomegalovirus serostatus. An early release covering 550 to 700 HLA-typed donors comprised about 300 gigabases of sequencing data and tens of millions of unique TCR sequences. In a later genetic analysis, genome-wide SNP genotypes for about 65% of the 666 donors were used, and that subset was treated as a discovery cohort. Rather than using new phenotypic data, the later analysis identified candidate immune exposures from TCR beta sequences and from how often those sequences occurred across donors. The number of typed donors differed by locus: roughly 629-640 for A, B, C, DRB1 and DQB1; 522 for DQA1; 606 for DPA1; and roughly 490 for DPB1. Donor age, sex, ethnicity and CMV serostatus were compiled together with the repertoire data. To decide whether each TCR beta V gene segment behaved as functional or pseudogenic, an earlier analysis of approximately 600 of the donors relied on high-throughput TCR beta sequencing. In addition to the first cohort of approximately 670 subjects, a separate validation cohort of 130 or so different subjects was used. The study was designed to test whether signatures of past pathogen exposure could be identified by cataloging public T cell receptors. Because of strong linkage in the cohort, roughly 5 DR-DQ haplotypes were treated as single units for association and clustering. Overall results and qualifications from the work: A further reported finding was that TCR beta sequences accurately predicted the HLA-A and HLA-B alleles for most subjects in the first cohort. Correlated functional status among segregating V segments might be attributable to linkage disequilibrium, but an unknown experimental factor could not be ruled out. The presence/absence analyses assumed that sequencing depth was roughly uniform across donors, and that assumption may not be true. Immune exposure information for the cohort was limited to CMV serostatus. Because the 87-base-pair reads could not distinguish some IMGT-functional V segments, including TRBV6-2 and TRBV6-3, those segments were excluded. In an earlier analysis of approximately 600 of the donors, most TCR beta V segments were observed in productive rearrangements about 90% or about 30% of the time, broadly matching IMGT annotations. In a later analysis, HLA-associated TCR beta chains were found to be more clonally expanded and to have lower generation probabilities than equally common non-associated chains. Because HLA typing was unavailable for some donors at each locus, only the typed subset was used in association tests. The classifier was reported to diagnose cytomegalovirus status with high specificity and sensitivity in both the original and validation cohorts. Over 15 rarely observed V segments, including chromosome 9 orphons, were excluded from the earlier analysis of a few hundred of the donors because counts were too low. A later analysis associated 15,000 or so TCR beta sequences with specific HLA alleles at a false discovery rate of 0.05. In a later genetic analysis, a missense DCLRE1C variant was associated with V-gene and J-gene trimming of TCR beta chains, and the association was replicated in an independent cohort. In a later analysis, TCR association rates were found to vary across HLA loci, with the most associated TCRs seen for DRB1 alleles and the fewest for HLA-C alleles. A later analysis found that most CMV-associated TCR beta chains appeared HLA-restricted, with HLA associations seemingly driven largely by CMV exposure. Most TCR sequences were observed very rarely across donors, whereas some public TCRs were present in many individuals. A few of the identified cytomegalovirus-associated TCR beta chains were confirmed in vitro to be specific for cytomegalovirus antigens. Strong co-occurrence of HLA alleles, especially DR and DQ, made assigning TCR associations to individual alleles difficult. The authors suggested that the approach could potentially be generalized to other disease states and immunological phenotypes. Several of the top co-occurrence clusters appeared to be linked to parvovirus B19, influenza, CMV and Epstein-Barr virus, according to a later analysis. A cluster of highly shared sequence variants was judged likely to be a technical artifact of the sequencing pipeline. Only TCR beta chains were sequenced in this cohort, and the absence of alpha or paired-chain data limited detectable features. A total of 150 to 200 TCR beta chains were listed by the study as associated with cytomegalovirus. According to a later genetic analysis, donors in an Asian-associated ancestry cluster had fewer N-insertions in productive TCRs than the roughly 660-donor mean.

V lost 3 bases and J lost 0 bases; the stretch between them is 10 bases long. The CDR3 contains 14 residues, cysteine and phenylalanine counted. Kept here is only the CDR3 DNA, which spans 42 bases and is read in frame from base 1. CDR1 SGHKS and CDR2 YYEKEE were looked up in the germline V gene (reference sequence). Comment on this clone: What antigen it recognizes has not been identified. Within one base of it there is no much larger clone, and no base qualities were kept.

The cohort consisted of 670 or so healthy bone marrow donors. Cohort members were all nominally healthy when sampled, although unrecorded immune exposures were likely present. The donor tested CMV seropositive and was one of the 289 seropositive cohort members. Every donor gave a peripheral blood sample, and the peripheral blood mononuclear cells from that sample were used for TCR beta sequencing. Genomic DNA was extracted from the blood cell samples with the Qiagen DNeasy Blood Extraction Kit. To prepare the library, the immunoSEQ multiplex PCR assay was applied. For the multiplex PCR, a mixture combining 60 forward primers for TCR Vbeta segments and 13 reverse primers for TCR Jbeta segments was used. The CDR3 region of rearranged TCR beta genes was amplified from genomic DNA by a multiplex PCR assay. The Illumina HiSeq System was used to sequence the amplified TCR beta libraries as 87-base-pair reads. Concerning the study's data processing: A later analysis tallied approximately 87 million unique TCR beta chains across the 666 repertoires, and some 12 million of those chains were shared by two or more donors. Raw reads were error-corrected and collapsed into unique sequences with a nearest-neighbor algorithm that merged closely related sequences to remove PCR and sequencing errors. V, D and J gene segments were assigned by aligning CDR3 sequences to IMGT reference sequences. For a sequence to be retained, a match of at least six nucleotides to both a V gene segment and a J gene segment was required. Rearrangements were classified as productive when the CDR3 lacked stop codons and remained in frame with V and J, and all other rearrangements were classified as non-productive. Following IMGT convention, CDR3 was defined as the stretch from the second conserved V-encoded cysteine up to the conserved J-encoded phenylalanine. In an earlier analysis of more than 550 of the donors, sequences lacking an unambiguous match to a single V gene segment were excluded. In an earlier analysis of approximately 610 of the donors, V segments were called functional above 56.7% productive rearrangements and were called segregating when the between-donor standard deviation exceeded 5%. A statistical classification framework was built for diagnosing cytomegalovirus status from the catalog of TCR beta chain sequences. In a later analysis, TCR nucleotide sequences were compared against IMGT/GENE-DB human TR gene sequences so that V and J genes could be assigned. A later analysis assigned CDR3 sequences and most-parsimonious VDJ recombination scenarios with the TCRdist pipeline. In a later analysis, each TCR beta chain was defined by its CDR3 amino acid sequence together with its V-gene family, and reads without a unique V-gene family were excluded. A later analysis removed over 500 highly shared, low-generation-probability nucleotide sequences to deal with suspected cross-contamination and a sequencing artifact. In a later analysis, a clonal expansion index for each public chain was calculated from normalized within-repertoire ranks of inferred template counts. Generation probabilities in a later analysis came from a VDJ recombination model fitted to out-of-frame rearrangements, and those results were checked against IGoR. Hypergeometric tests were used in a later analysis to score TCR-TCR, TCR-HLA and TCR-CMV co-occurrence, with a repertoire-size bias correction applied to the TCR pairs. A later analysis estimated false discovery rates by permuting HLA or CMV assignments 20 times. In a later analysis, co-occurring TCRs were grouped using DBSCAN, with TCRdist sequence similarity added in when clustering inside HLA-allele-positive subsets. For co-occurrence clustering, repertoires with fewer than 30,000 or more than 120,000 public chains were excluded, along with five repertoires with anomalous nucleotide sharing. TCRdb holds this immuneACCESS table with in-frame rearrangements only. Some clones are missing; in checked studies, unresolved V genes explain under half, and the rest has no known cause. That table is the source of V, J and clone size, and D and trimming were worked out from the DNA. For this sample there are around 120,000 clones; around four fifths appear just once. The top ten hold 30% of the sample.

The chain was built from TRBV5-5 and TRBJ2-7; the D region possibly corresponds to TRBD1 (6 bases align). The sample was PBMCs. The sequence was collected from a man aged 55 to 70 in good health and CMV-seropositive. The DNA sequence reads TGTGCCAGCAGCTCAAGACAGGTCTCCTACGAGCAGTACTTC. The resulting protein is CASSSRQVSYEQYF.